A single sample is the source of the 31 T cell receptor beta chains below, sequenced in a study of blood T cell repertoires in COVID-19 (dated by TCRdb to about 2020). Preparation of the library involved the immunoSEQ multiplex PCR assay. The source is immuneACCESS, and TCRdb retained only in-frame sequences with V and J called. Part of the clones is not carried over; for the studies checked, unresolved V genes explain less than half of this, and the remainder is unexplained. The sample table lists 250,000 to 300,000 clones, about 90% of them with a count of one. Clones ranked in the top ten supply 1.2% of the sample. Sequenced sample: PBMCs or T cells enriched from blood (not recorded which). Receptors originate from a human donor in a cohort exposed to, infected with or recovered from COVID-19 (not recorded which). The donor label of this sample is uncertain.

The chain uses TRBV7-8 and TRBJ1-1, with a tentative D call TRBD1 (6 bases). Between the trimmed V and J ends, which lost 2 bases and 0 bases, there was a span of 16 bases. Germline CDR1 and CDR2: SGHVS and FQNEAQ. The CDR3 spans 17 residues. The CDR3 is CASSLLVGRGMNTEAFF. The DNA for the CDR3 is TGTGCCAGCAGCTTATTAGTAGGGAGGGGGATGAACACTGAAGCTTTCTTT. Based on the CDR3 plus reference TRBV7-8 and TRBJ1-1, the full variable domain is GAGVSQSPRYKVAKRGQDVALRCDPISGHVSLFWYQQALGQGPEFLTYFQNEAQLDKSGLPSDRFFAERPEGSVSTLKIQRTQQEDSAVYLCASSLLVGRGMNTEAFFGQGTRLTVV.

The chain links TRBV27 to TRBJ2-7, with a possible D match to TRBD2 (6 bases). The CDR3 length is 16 residues. V was pared by 4 bases and J by 2 bases, with 18 bases between. Germline V lookup: CDR1 MNHEY, CDR2 SMNVEV (reference sequence). CDR3 protein: CASSSPSGTSPYEQYF. CDR3 in DNA: TGTGCCAGCAGTTCCCCCTCCGGGACTTCGCCCTACGAGCAGTACTTC.

The V call is TRBV27, the J call TRBJ1-1; D remains unclear. The ends were cut back, 4 bases at V and 4 bases at J, with 10 bases in the middle. This CDR3 is 13 amino acids long. Germline CDR1 is MNHEY and CDR2 is SMNVEV (reference sequence). Written as DNA, the CDR3 is TGTGCCAGCAGTTCCAGAGGACTCACTGAAGCTTTCTTT. Its translation is CASSSRGLTEAFF.

The chain's CDR3 is CASSSNMNTEAFF. CDR3 sequence (DNA): TGCGCCAGCAGCTCGAACATGAACACTGAAGCTTTCTTT. V is TRBV4-1 and J is TRBJ1-1; D remains unclear. Per the germline V gene, CDR1 is MGHRA and CDR2 is YSYEKL. V lost 5 bases and J lost 0, with 7 bases in between. This CDR3 is built from 13 residues.

The rearrangement links TRBV7-9 to TRBJ2-7; D is perhaps TRBD1 (6 bases). The germline CDR1 and CDR2 sequences are SEHNR and FQNEAQ (reference sequence). The V gene lost 5 bases and the J gene lost 6 bases, with 11 bases spanning the gap. This CDR3 has 12 amino acids. CDR3 in DNA: TGTGCCAGCAGCGTACAGGGCATCGAGCAGTACTTC. As protein: CASSVQGIEQYF.

The rearrangement joins TRBV6-5 to TRBJ2-1; 11 bases line up with TRBD2. J gave up 4 bases and V 2 bases, and 1 base lay outside the gene matches. The CDR3 contains 15 residues. Germline V gene data show CDR1 as MNHEY and CDR2 as SVGAGI. The CDR3 sequence is CASSYGTSGYNEQFF. Here the CDR3 DNA reads TGTGCCAGCAGTTACGGGACTAGCGGTTACAATGAGCAGTTCTTC.

The J gene is TRBJ1-5, the V gene TRBV27; weak D call: TRBD1 (5 bases). Trimming took off 4 bases at V and 4 bases at J, with 11 bases between the two ends. The germline V gene encodes CDR1 MNHEY and CDR2 SMNVEV (reference sequence). The CDR3 loop spans 14 amino acids. The CDR3 DNA reads as TGTGCCAGCAGTTACAGGAATCCAAATCAGCCCCAGCATTTT. It specifies CASSYRNPNQPQHF.

The chain links TRBV3-1 (or the pseudogene TRBV3-2) to TRBJ1-5; TRBD1 aligns across 9 bases. The germline V gene encodes CDR1 LGHDT and CDR2 YNNKEL (reference sequence). V lost 1 base and J lost 3; bases outside the gene matches: 1. The CDR3 totals 15 residues. CDR3 region: CASSQGTGANQPQHF. CDR3 in DNA: TGTGCCAGCAGCCAAGGGACAGGGGCCAATCAGCCCCAGCATTTT.

J is TRBJ1-5 and V is TRBV19; TRBD1 might be the D (6 bases). The V end was cut by 3 bases, the J end by 6 bases, with 15 bases between. Germline CDR1 and CDR2: LNHDA and SQIVND (reference sequence). The CDR3 is made up of 15 amino acids. CDR3: CASSIQTGQIQPQHF. DNA for the CDR3: TGTGCCAGTAGTATTCAGACAGGTCAAATTCAGCCCCAGCATTTT.

The chain joins TRBV2 to TRBJ2-3, with no clear D. Trimming cost V 3 bases and J 4 bases, with 14 bases left between them. The CDR3 consists of 15 residues. Germline V gene sequence: CDR1 SNHLY, CDR2 FYNNEI. Here the CDR3 reads CASSDVQIRADTQYF. CDR3 bases: TGTGCCAGCAGTGATGTACAGATAAGAGCAGATACGCAGTATTTT.

The count of this clone is one. The chain is built from TRBV4-1 and TRBJ2-3; 10 bases are shared with TRBD2. The CDR3 contains 19 residues. Germline assignment: CDR1 MGHRA and CDR2 YSYEKL. V shed 0 bases and J 2 bases; nucleotides not matched to a gene: 11. CDR3 DNA: TGCGCCAGCAGCCAAGAAGGAAGAGCGGGGGGGTCCCCCACAGATACGCAGTATTTT. It yields the protein CASSQEGRAGGSPTDTQYF.

The V and J genes are TRBV28 and TRBJ1-4; perhaps TRBD1 as D (6 bases). Germline CDR1 MDHEN, CDR2 SYDVKM. Trimming pared 5 bases from V and 6 bases from J, leaving 13 bases between. This CDR3 is built from 14 residues. The CDR3 DNA reads TGTGCCAGCAGTGATTGGACAGACTATGAAAAACTGTTTTTT. Translating it yields CASSDWTDYEKLFF.

The gene calls are TRBV9 and TRBJ2-3; D uncertain. The CDR3 runs 15 residues. The germline V and J ends were trimmed by 4 bases and 4 bases, with 16 bases remaining between them. Germline V gene sequence: CDR1 SGDLS, CDR2 YYNGEE. CDR3 loop: CASSPAPRPADTQYF. CDR3 sequence (DNA): TGTGCCAGCAGCCCGGCCCCTAGGCCGGCAGATACGCAGTATTTT.

The chain joins TRBV7-9 to TRBJ1-1, with 10 nucleotides matching TRBD1. CDR1 is SEHNR, CDR2 FQNEAQ, per germline (reference sequence). This CDR3 is 18 amino acids long. V lost 1 base to trimming and J lost 4 bases; unmatched junction nucleotides: 12. CDR3 nucleotides: TGTGCCAGCAGCTTAGTTCCGGGACAGGGGCGCTACGGCACTGAAGCTTTCTTT. As protein: CASSLVPGQGRYGTEAFF.

The rearrangement uses TRBV7-6 and TRBJ1-5, with 8 bases lining up with TRBD1. This CDR3 contains 16 residues. CDR1 SGHVS and CDR2 FNYEAQ come from the germline V gene. Trimming took 5 bases from V and 1 from J; bases not matched to a gene: 7. CDR3 in DNA: TGTGCCAGCAGCCCCGGACAGGGAATAAGCAATCAGCCCCAGCATTTT. Its translation is CASSPGQGISNQPQHF.

The CDR3: CASSPAAGGLNTEAFF. For the CDR3, the DNA is TGCGCCAGCAGCCCCGCGGCCGGGGGTTTGAACACTGAAGCTTTCTTT. The V call is TRBV5-1, the J call TRBJ1-1, with D tentatively TRBD1 (5 bases). The CDR3 extends over 16 amino acids. Deletions cut 4 bases from V and 0 bases from J, with 16 bases between. Germline values: CDR1 SGHRS, CDR2 YFSETQ.

The V gene is TRBV11-2, the J gene TRBJ1-5, with unresolved D. Trimming stripped 8 bases from V and 7 bases from J, with 15 bases between. The CDR3 is made up of 13 amino acids. Germline V lookup: CDR1 SGHAT, CDR2 FQNNGV. The CDR3, as DNA: TGTGCCAGCGGCGCTAGGTTAGGACAGCCCCAGCATTTT. Amino acid sequence: CASGARLGQPQHF.

This clone was seen only once. This sequence joins TRBV9 and TRBJ1-2, with no clear D. Trimming left V 2 bases short and J 4 bases short, with 9 bases between. Germline CDR1 reads SGDLS; CDR2 reads YYNGEE. The CDR3 has 13 residues. The CDR3 region is CASSVEPFYGYTF. CDR3 DNA sequence: TGTGCCAGCAGCGTTGAGCCTTTCTATGGCTACACCTTC.

V and J are TRBV30 and TRBJ2-5; 8 bases line up with TRBD2. From germline, CDR1 is GTSNPN and CDR2 SVGIG (reference sequence). V shed 5 bases and J 4 bases; nucleotides not matched to a gene: 0. The CDR3 contains 11 residues. The chain's CDR3 is CAWAGGETQYF. The CDR3 nucleotides are TGTGCCTGGGCGGGGGGAGAGACCCAGTACTTC. Full variable domain (remainder filled in from reference TRBV30 and TRBJ2-5): SQTIHQWPATLVQPVGSPLSLECTVEGTSNPNLYWYRQAAGRGLQLLFYSVGIGQISSEVPQNLSASRPQDRQFILSSKKLLLSDSGFYLCAWAGGETQYFGPGTRLLVL.

CDR3 in DNA: TGCGCCAGCAGCTCCCCCAACAGCCTAAATGAAAAACTGTTTTTT. It translates to CASSSPNSLNEKLFF. The chain is built from TRBV5-1 and TRBJ1-4; D remains unclear. Germline V gene data show CDR1 as SGHRS and CDR2 as YFSETQ. CDR3 length: 15 amino acids. V was shortened by 3 bases and J by 5 bases, with 14 bases between the two germline ends.

The J gene is TRBJ2-3, the V gene TRBV5-1; 9 bases agree with TRBD1. This CDR3 region has 15 residues. The trim removed 4 bases at V and 3 bases at J, leaving 6 bases unmatched. Germline V gene data show CDR1 as SGHRS and CDR2 as YFSETQ. As DNA, the CDR3 is TGCGCCAGCAGCCCGGGACAGGGATGGACAGATACGCAGTATTTT. Translated: CASSPGQGWTDTQYF.

The rearrangement links TRBV7-3 to TRBJ1-2; D is unresolved. The V gene's germline CDR1 is SGHTA and CDR2 FQGTGA. V dropped 8 bases and J dropped 2 bases, with 18 bases sitting between them. There are 15 residues in the CDR3. The CDR3 spells CASPPTARENYGYTF. CDR3 bases: TGTGCCAGCCCCCCGACGGCCCGGGAGAACTATGGCTACACCTTC.

The rearrangement joins TRBV6-5 to TRBJ1-4; D might be TRBD1 (5 bases). The CDR3 consists of 15 residues. Germline lookup yields CDR1 MNHEY and CDR2 SVGAGI. V lost 0 bases and J 7 bases, leaving 12 bases between the germline ends. The DNA for the CDR3 is TGTGCCAGCAGTTACTCGGGGGGGGTAGGTGAAAAACTGTTTTTT. It codes for CASSYSGGVGEKLFF.

The sample holds a few counts of this clone. The chain uses TRBV9 and TRBJ2-1; tentatively, D is TRBD1 (6 bases). CDR3 size: 14 residues. Germline V gene data show CDR1 as SGDLS and CDR2 as YYNGEE. V lost 4 bases and J 4 bases, leaving 12 bases between the germline ends. The CDR3 spells CASSSRTDYNEQFF. DNA of the CDR3: TGTGCCAGCAGCTCGAGGACAGATTACAATGAGCAGTTCTTC. Based on the CDR3 plus reference TRBV9 and TRBJ2-1, the full variable domain is DSGVTQTPKHLITATGQRVTLRCSPRSGDLSVYWYQQSLDQGLQFLIQYYNGEERAKGNILERFSAQQFPDLHSELNLSSLELGDSALYFCASSSRTDYNEQFFGPGTRLTVL.

CDR3 DNA: TGTGCCATCAGTGAGAATCATCAGGGGGCCTACAATGAGCAGTTCTTC. Residues: CAISENHQGAYNEQFF. The chain employs TRBV10-3 and TRBJ2-1, with 7 bases identical to TRBD1. This CDR3 has 16 residues. Germline CDR1 reads ENHRY; CDR2 reads SYGVKD. Unmatched junction bases numbered 6, after V lost 2 bases and J lost 2 bases.

V gene TRBV11-3 combines with J gene TRBJ2-3; tentative D call: TRBD1 (5 bases). V lost 8 bases to trimming and J lost 4 bases, with 10 bases between them. Germline V lookup: CDR1 SGHNT, CDR2 YENEEA. The CDR3 has 12 residues. CDR3 coding DNA: TGTGCCAGCTCGCAGGGTGCAGATACGCAGTATTTT. This translates into CASSQGADTQYF.

This clone occurred once. This chain connects TRBV4-2 to TRBJ1-6; D uncertain. The CDR3 loop spans 14 amino acids. Germline CDR1 is LGHNA and CDR2 is YNFKEQ. V shed 0 bases and J shed 9 bases, with 9 bases lying between them. CDR3 in amino acids: CASSQERLSSPLHF. The CDR3 DNA reads as TGTGCCAGCAGCCAAGAGAGGCTGAGTTCACCCCTCCACTTT.

This clone was detected once. This sequence joins TRBV5-1 and TRBJ1-1; D uncertain. The CDR3 extends over 15 amino acids. Trimming left V 4 bases short and J 1 base short, with 14 bases between. The germline gives CDR1 SGHRS, CDR2 YFSETQ. In nucleotides, the CDR3 is TGCGCCAGCAGCCTCCTCGCGACGGGGAACACTGAAGCTTTCTTT. Protein product: CASSLLATGNTEAFF. Looking up the rest from reference TRBV5-1 and TRBJ1-1 gives the full variable domain: KAGVTQTPRYLIKTRGQQVTLSCSPISGHRSVSWYQQTPGQGLQFLFEYFSETQRNKGNFPGRFSGRQFSNSRSEMNVSTLELGDSALYLCASSLLATGNTEAFFGQGTRLTVV.

The V and J genes are TRBV24-1 and TRBJ1-1; a possible D gene is TRBD1 (6 bases). Trimming removed 2 bases from V and 4 bases from J, with 19 bases in between. Per germline, CDR1 KGHDR and CDR2 SFDVKD. The CDR3 is 17 residues long. The DNA of the CDR3 is TGTGCCACCAGTGATTCCCGTACACTGGGGGCGGGCACTGAAGCTTTCTTT. Its translation: CATSDSRTLGAGTEAFF.

The J gene is TRBJ1-2, the V gene TRBV5-6; D is ambiguous. Trimming removed 5 bases at V and 5 bases at J, with 13 bases between. This CDR3 contains 13 residues. Germline-derived CDR1 and CDR2 are SGHDT and YYEEEE. The CDR3 is CASSIRESYGYTF. The CDR3 DNA is TGTGCCAGCAGTATCCGGGAGAGTTATGGCTACACCTTC. The variable domain in full, with the rest retrieved from reference TRBV5-6 and TRBJ1-2, is DAGVTQSPTHLIKTRGQQVTLRCSPKSGHDTVSWYQQALGQGPQFIFQYYEEEERQRGNFPDRFSGHQFPNYSSELNVNALLLGDSALYLCASSIRESYGYTFGSGTRLTVV.

The chain employs TRBV4-2 and TRBJ2-3; 11 nucleotides agree with TRBD1. V dropped 2 bases and J dropped 10; count of bases not matched to a gene: 14. This CDR3 region has 17 residues. Per the germline V gene, CDR1 is LGHNA and CDR2 is YNFKEQ. The CDR3 DNA reads as TGTGCCAGCAGCCAAATTTCTGGACAGGGGGCAATCGGGGCGCAGTATTTT. This encodes CASSQISGQGAIGAQYF.